A single sample is the source of the 30 T cell receptor beta chains below, sequenced in a study of blood T cell repertoires in COVID-19. The table came from immunoSEQ multiplex PCR; TCRdb's copy has only in-frame clones and leaves some out. The sample includes some 300,000 clones, approximately 80% of them seen just once. Source material: peripheral blood. The receptors shown here come from a woman aged 45-59 years with active or convalescent COVID-19.

V is TRBV2 and J is TRBJ1-2; TRBD1 matches 11 bases. The J segment lost 4 bases and the V segment lost 6 bases, leaving 4 bases of the junction unmatched. CDR1 and CDR2 from the germline V gene are SNHLY and FYNNEI. This CDR3 has 14 residues. Here the CDR3 reads CASRRTGGGYGYTF. The CDR3, as DNA: TGTGCCAGCAGACGGACAGGGGGCGGCTATGGCTACACCTTC.

V gene TRBV5-1 combines with J gene TRBJ2-5; possible D gene TRBD2, 6 bases. CDR3 length: 21 residues. The germline V gene has CDR1 SGHRS and CDR2 YFSETQ. Trimming took off 1 base at V and 5 bases at J, with 33 bases between the two ends. The CDR3 sequence: CASSLFRATSFYSPRLETQYF. In nucleotides, the CDR3 is TGCGCCAGCAGCTTGTTTAGGGCTACTAGCTTTTACTCCCCGAGGTTGGAGACCCAGTACTTC. The full variable domain, in which reference TRBV5-1 and TRBJ2-5 provide the parts outside the CDR3, is KAGVTQTPRYLIKTRGQQVTLSCSPISGHRSVSWYQQTPGQGLQFLFEYFSETQRNKGNFPGRFSGRQFSNSRSEMNVSTLELGDSALYLCASSLFRATSFYSPRLETQYFGPGTRLLVL.

This chain connects TRBV28 to TRBJ1-4, with D possibly matching TRBD1 (6 bases). Deletions cut 5 bases from V and 0 bases from J, with 13 bases between. CDR3 length: 16 residues. Germline V gene sequence: CDR1 MDHEN, CDR2 SYDVKM. CDR3 nucleotides: TGTGCCAGCAGTAGTCCAGGGGCCTCAACTAATGAAAAACTGTTTTTT. It is translated as CASSSPGASTNEKLFF.

The V and J genes are TRBV10-1 and TRBJ1-1; D call uncertain. V lost 0 bases to trimming and J lost 2 bases, with 13 bases between them. Germline V CDR1 and CDR2: WNHNN, SYGVQD (reference sequence). This CDR3 has 16 amino acids. DNA for the CDR3: TGCGCCAGCAGTGAGTCCCAAAGGACGGGAAACACTGAAGCTTTCTTT. Its translation is CASSESQRTGNTEAFF.

V is TRBV5-1 and J is TRBJ1-4, with TRBD1 matching over 7 bases. Germline CDR1 and CDR2: SGHRS and YFSETQ. Losses at the gene ends were 8 bases for V and 8 bases for J; bases not matched to a gene: 9. CDR3 length: 13 amino acids. The CDR3 region is CASSQGVGEKLFF. The CDR3 nucleotides read TGCGCCAGTTCCCAGGGGGTAGGGGAAAAACTGTTTTTT.

The V gene is TRBV12-5, the J gene TRBJ2-5; tentative D call: TRBD1 (6 bases). V lost 5 bases, J lost 3 bases, and 10 bases lay in between. Per germline, CDR1 LGHNT and CDR2 FRNRAP. CDR3 length: 13 residues. The CDR3 loop is CASGPGHKETQYF. The DNA of the CDR3 is TGTGCTAGTGGTCCGGGACATAAAGAGACCCAGTACTTC.

The chain combines TRBV7-9 with TRBJ1-1; 7 positions match TRBD1. The junction had 5 bases not matched to a gene; V was cut back by 3 bases and J by 1 base. The CDR3 is made up of 15 amino acids. Germline assignment: CDR1 SEHNR and CDR2 FQNEAQ (reference sequence). The CDR3 DNA reads as TGTGCCAGCAGCTTGGGGGCAGGGGGGAACACTGAAGCTTTCTTT. Translation gives CASSLGAGGNTEAFF.

This rearrangement joins TRBV2 to TRBJ2-7; 7 nucleotides align to TRBD1. The CDR3 has 15 residues. CDR1 is SNHLY and CDR2 is FYNNEI in the germline V gene. Losses at the gene ends were 6 bases for V and 7 bases for J; bases not matched to a gene: 15. DNA for the CDR3: TGTGCCAGCAGCCCCGAGGGCAGGGGGTTGGGGGAGCAGTACTTC. Translating gives CASSPEGRGLGEQYF.

The chain couples TRBV15 to TRBJ2-7; D may be TRBD2 (6 bases). Trimming took off 0 bases at V and 2 bases at J, with 11 bases between the two ends. CDR3 length: 15 amino acids. Germline loops: CDR1 LNHNV, CDR2 YYDKDF (reference sequence). CDR3 bases: TGTGCCACCAGCAGAGATAGAGGAGGGGCCTACGAGCAGTACTTC. Amino acids: CATSRDRGGAYEQYF.

The chain couples TRBV4-2 to TRBJ1-4; perhaps TRBD1 as D (5 bases). CDR1 is LGHNA, CDR2 YNFKEQ, per germline. The CDR3 covers 14 residues. V gave up 3 bases and J gave up 7 bases, with 12 bases separating them. The CDR3 nucleotides read TGTGCCAGCAGCCAGACCAGGGCCAGTGAAAAACTGTTTTTT. Protein: CASSQTRASEKLFF.

J is TRBJ2-1 and V is TRBV19; 8 bases line up with TRBD2. The trim removed 3 bases at V and 0 bases at J, leaving 10 bases unmatched. The CDR3 spans 18 residues. CDR1 and CDR2 (germline): LNHDA, SQIVND (reference sequence). In DNA, the CDR3 is TGTGCCAGTAGTATGTCCGGACCGGGACTAGTCTCCTACAATGAGCAGTTCTTC. Its translation is CASSMSGPGLVSYNEQFF.

This chain uses TRBV2 with TRBJ1-4; 9 nucleotides line up with TRBD1. This CDR3 comprises 14 residues. Germline CDR1 reads SNHLY; CDR2 reads FYNNEI. With V trimmed by 3 bases and J by 6 bases, 2 bases remained unmatched. Here the CDR3 DNA reads TGTGCCAGCAGTGATCGGACAGGGGATGAAAAACTGTTTTTT. It is translated as CASSDRTGDEKLFF.

The V call is TRBV10-3, the J call TRBJ1-4; 7 bases are shared with TRBD1. This CDR3 comprises 16 residues. CDR1 is ENHRY, CDR2 SYGVKD, per germline. The J segment lost 6 bases and the V segment lost 10 bases, leaving 17 bases of the junction unmatched. DNA for the CDR3: TGTGCCACCGAATCCGGGGACAGATTCGGCGATGAAAAACTGTTTTTT. Its protein product is CATESGDRFGDEKLFF.

This sequence joins TRBV6-5 and TRBJ1-2; 9 bases map to TRBD1. This CDR3 has 14 residues. J was trimmed by 0 bases and V by 6 bases; bases with no gene match: 2. Germline V lookup: CDR1 MNHEY, CDR2 SVGAGI. This CDR3 is CASRQGAPNYGYTF. DNA of the CDR3: TGTGCCAGCAGACAGGGGGCGCCTAACTATGGCTACACCTTC.

The chain couples TRBV18 to TRBJ2-1; D is possibly TRBD1 (6 bases). Trimming took off 8 bases at V and 9 bases at J, with 17 bases between the two ends. The CDR3 is made up of 13 amino acids. The germline V gene encodes CDR1 KGHSH and CDR2 LQKENI. Here the CDR3 reads CASTIQGYSEQFF. The CDR3 DNA follows: TGTGCCAGCACGATACAGGGTTATAGTGAGCAGTTCTTC.

J is TRBJ2-2 and V is TRBV27; D is undetermined. The V gene's germline CDR1 is MNHEY and CDR2 SMNVEV (reference sequence). The V gene lost 5 bases and the J gene lost 4 bases, with 11 bases spanning the gap. This CDR3 is 14 amino acids long. CDR3 sequence (DNA): TGTGCCAGCAGTGATCGAGCGATCACCGGGGAGCTGTTTTTT. Protein sequence: CASSDRAITGELFF.

This clone came up once. The genes are TRBV10-2 and TRBJ1-1; the D gene is possibly TRBD1 (5 bases). The CDR3 covers 14 residues. The germline CDR1 and CDR2 sequences are WSHSY and SAAADI. Trimming left V 0 bases short and J 6 bases short, with 11 bases between. CDR3 region: CASSESFGAAEAFF. CDR3 nucleotide sequence: TGCGCCAGCAGTGAGTCGTTTGGGGCGGCTGAAGCTTTCTTT.

The rearrangement joins TRBV5-6 to TRBJ2-2, with D possibly TRBD1 on 6 matching bases. Germline CDR1 SGHDT, CDR2 YYEEEE. The CDR3 has 15 amino acids. Deletions cut 3 bases from V and 1 base from J, with 10 bases between. The CDR3 loop is CASSWWGLNTGELFF. The DNA of the CDR3 is TGTGCCAGCAGCTGGTGGGGGCTGAACACCGGGGAGCTGTTTTTT.

The chain has TRBV18 and TRBJ1-6; D unresolved. Germline assignment: CDR1 KGHSH and CDR2 LQKENI. With 2 bases removed from V and 6 bases from J, the gap between germline ends came to 14 bases. The CDR3 contains 16 residues. CDR3 sequence reads: CASSPLEASINSPLHF. The CDR3 nucleotides are TGTGCCAGCTCACCATTGGAGGCGTCGATTAATTCACCCCTCCACTTT. The whole variable domain, filled in from reference TRBV18 and TRBJ1-6, reads NAGVMQNPRHLVRRRGQEARLRCSPMKGHSHVYWYRQLPEEGLKFMVYLQKENIIDESGMPKERFSAEFPKEGPSILRIQQVVRGDSAAYFCASSPLEASINSPLHFGNGTRLTVT.

The J gene is TRBJ2-3, the V gene TRBV2, with D perhaps TRBD2 (5 bases). Trimming cost V 2 bases and J 8 bases, with 8 bases left between them. This CDR3 is built from 12 residues. Germline V lookup: CDR1 SNHLY, CDR2 FYNNEI. The CDR3 DNA follows: TGTGCCAGCAGTGAAACGGCGGGTACGCAGTATTTT. The encoded protein is CASSETAGTQYF.

This rearrangement joins TRBV5-1 to TRBJ2-1, with 9 bases lining up with TRBD2. This CDR3 is 17 amino acids long. V lost 1 base and J lost 9; bases outside the gene matches: 14. CDR1 is SGHRS, CDR2 YFSETQ, per germline. CDR3 residues: CASSLSLLAGASIEQFF. The CDR3 DNA follows: TGCGCCAGCAGCTTGTCCCTTTTAGCGGGAGCTTCAATTGAGCAGTTCTTC.

This rearrangement joins TRBV7-9 to TRBJ1-2; 7 nucleotides align to TRBD1. CDR1 and CDR2 from the germline V gene are SEHNR and FQNEAQ (reference sequence). Losses at the gene ends were 5 bases for V and 0 bases for J; bases not matched to a gene: 3. The CDR3 extends over 14 amino acids. CDR3 sequence reads: CASSGTEANYGYTF. CDR3 sequence (DNA): TGTGCCAGCAGCGGGACAGAAGCTAACTATGGCTACACCTTC.

This sequence joins TRBV4-1 and TRBJ1-2; TRBD1 agrees at 9 bases. The CDR3 runs 14 residues. V was pared by 4 bases and J by 7 bases, with 7 bases of the junction left unmatched. The germline CDR1 and CDR2 sequences are MGHRA and YSYEKL. DNA of the CDR3: TGCGCCAGCAGCCTTGGACAGGGGAATGGTGGCTACACCTTC. Its protein is CASSLGQGNGGYTF.

V and J are TRBV21-1 and TRBJ2-1; TRBD2 is taken as the D call from the table, unchecked against the DNA. TRBV21-1 is noted as a pseudogene. This CDR3 has 14 amino acids. The CDR3 DNA is TGTGCCACCCCGGGACTCGAAACCTACAATGAGCAGTTCTTC. Protein sequence: CATPGLETYNEQFF.

The rearrangement uses TRBV5-1 and TRBJ1-1; 7 bases map to TRBD1. The CDR3 consists of 15 residues. Trimming took 0 bases from V and 4 from J; bases not matched to a gene: 6. Germline values: CDR1 SGHRS, CDR2 YFSETQ. CDR3 bases: TGCGCCAGCAGCTTGGGACAGGGCTTGACCACTGAAGCTTTCTTT. This codes for CASSLGQGLTTEAFF.

This clone was found once. This chain uses TRBV15 with TRBJ1-1; D not resolved. In germline, CDR1 is LNHNV, CDR2 YYDKDF (reference sequence). The V end lost 3 bases, the J end lost 5 bases, and 22 bases lay between the germline ends. There are 17 residues in the CDR3. The CDR3 DNA follows: TGTGCCACCAGCAGCGACCTACAAGGAGGGTTGACAACTGAAGCTTTCTTT. It is translated as CATSSDLQGGLTTEAFF.

Comment on this clone: Other DNA sequences in this sample translate to the same CDR3. This rearrangement joins TRBV5-1 to TRBJ2-5; 9 bases align to TRBD1. The CDR3 totals 13 residues. Germline CDR1 and CDR2: SGHRS and YFSETQ. The J segment lost 5 bases and the V segment lost 4 bases, leaving 3 bases of the junction unmatched. The CDR3, as DNA: TGCGCCAGCAGCCCGACAGGGGGGGAGACCCAGTACTTC. Translation gives CASSPTGGETQYF.

A single count supports this clone. This chain links TRBV9 with TRBJ1-6, with TRBD1 matching 7 bases. Germline V lookup: CDR1 SGDLS, CDR2 YYNGEE. V was pared by 4 bases and J by 10 bases, with 8 bases of the junction left unmatched. The CDR3 contains 14 residues. CDR3 loop: CASSSDARGSPLHF. In DNA form, the CDR3 reads TGTGCCAGCAGCTCCGATGCCAGGGGGTCACCCCTCCACTTT. The full variable domain, completed using reference TRBV9 and TRBJ1-6, is DSGVTQTPKHLITATGQRVTLRCSPRSGDLSVYWYQQSLDQGLQFLIQYYNGEERAKGNILERFSAQQFPDLHSELNLSSLELGDSALYFCASSSDARGSPLHFGNGTRLTVT.

This chain links TRBV28 with TRBJ1-2; D remains ambiguous. V was trimmed by 2 bases and J by 2 bases, leaving 15 bases between them. The CDR3 runs 16 residues. Germline V gene sequence: CDR1 MDHEN, CDR2 SYDVKM. DNA for the CDR3: TGTGCCAGCAGTTTACCCCAGAGGGTTGGAAACTATGGCTACACCTTC. This sequence encodes CASSLPQRVGNYGYTF.

The CDR3 DNA follows: TGTGCCAGCAGTTCGCCAGATTTGACAGGGGGTTTTAACTATGGCTACACCTTC. This encodes CASSSPDLTGGFNYGYTF. The rearrangement uses TRBV28 and TRBJ1-2; 9 positions agree with TRBD1. With V trimmed by 4 bases and J by 1 base, 13 bases remained unmatched. This CDR3 is 18 amino acids long. Germline CDR1 is MDHEN and CDR2 is SYDVKM.